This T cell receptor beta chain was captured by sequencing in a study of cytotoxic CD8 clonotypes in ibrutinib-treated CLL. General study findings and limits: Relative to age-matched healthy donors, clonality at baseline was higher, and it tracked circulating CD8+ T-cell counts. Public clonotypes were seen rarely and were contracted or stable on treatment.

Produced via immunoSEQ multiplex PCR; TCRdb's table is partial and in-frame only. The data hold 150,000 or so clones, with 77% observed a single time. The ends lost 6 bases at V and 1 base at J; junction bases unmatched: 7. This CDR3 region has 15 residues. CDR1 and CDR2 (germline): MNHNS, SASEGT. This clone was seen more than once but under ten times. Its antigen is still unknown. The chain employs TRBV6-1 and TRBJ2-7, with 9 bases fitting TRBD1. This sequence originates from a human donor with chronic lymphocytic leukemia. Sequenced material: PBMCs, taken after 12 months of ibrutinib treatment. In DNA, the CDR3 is TGTGCCAGCAGCAAACAGGGGGCTGCGTCCTACGAGCAGTACTTC. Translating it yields CASSKQGAASYEQYF.